This is a list of T cell receptor beta chains from one sample in a study of shared clonotypes between healthy human individuals. TCRdb's table, derived via immunoSEQ multiplex PCR, lists solely in-frame clones and lacks some. Of about 820,000 clones listed, 80% to 95% are singletons. Sequencing used naive CD8+ T cells sorted from blood. These receptors came from a man between 25 and 39 years old in good health. Both conserved end residues are part of each CDR3. The order of the fields is V gene, clone size, D gene, J gene, CDR3 protein, CDR3 DNA. D genes are given only for firm matches. Some rows have no size entry. The others give once, few or many, or a class for an expanded clone.

v_call: TRBV7-6; clone_size: -; d_call: -; j_call: TRBJ2-1; cdr3_aa: CASSLVEGPQSVDEQFF; cdr3_nt: TGTGCCAGCAGCTTAGTAGAGGGGCCACAGTCTGTCGATGAGCAGTTCTTC
v_call: TRBV11-2; clone_size: -; d_call: TRBD2; j_call: TRBJ2-7; cdr3_aa: CASSPLAGGPHEQYF; cdr3_nt: TGTGCCAGCAGCCCACTAGCGGGAGGGCCCCACGAGCAGTACTTC
v_call: TRBV4-1; clone_size: -; d_call: TRBD2; j_call: TRBJ2-7; cdr3_aa: CASSAGGDYEQYF; cdr3_nt: TGCGCCAGCAGCGCCGGGGGGGACTACGAGCAGTACTTC
v_call: TRBV2; clone_size: -; d_call: -; j_call: TRBJ1-1; cdr3_aa: CASSDKGVGTEAFF; cdr3_nt: TGTGCCAGCAGTGATAAGGGCGTTGGGACTGAAGCTTTCTTT
v_call: TRBV4-1; clone_size: -; d_call: TRBD2; j_call: TRBJ2-1; cdr3_aa: CASGVSGSSYNEQFF; cdr3_nt: TGCGCCAGCGGCGTTAGCGGGAGCTCCTACAATGAGCAGTTCTTC
v_call: TRBV6-1; clone_size: -; d_call: TRBD1; j_call: TRBJ2-3; cdr3_aa: CASRLGQGSTDTQYF; cdr3_nt: TGTGCCAGCAGGTTGGGACAGGGAAGTACAGATACGCAGTATTTT
v_call: TRBV7-9; clone_size: -; d_call: -; j_call: TRBJ2-4; cdr3_aa: CASSDSKQGNIQYF; cdr3_nt: TGTGCCAGCAGCGATTCAAAGCAGGGGAACATTCAGTACTTC
v_call: TRBV2; clone_size: few; d_call: -; j_call: TRBJ2-1; cdr3_aa: CASKGNEQFF; cdr3_nt: TGTGCCAGCAAGGGGAATGAGCAGTTCTTC
v_call: TRBV12-5; clone_size: -; d_call: -; j_call: TRBJ2-1; cdr3_aa: CASGLVGGVDGSYNEQFF; cdr3_nt: TGTGCTAGTGGTTTGGTAGGCGGGGTCGACGGCTCCTACAATGAGCAGTTCTTC
v_call: TRBV5-1; clone_size: -; d_call: -; j_call: TRBJ2-1; cdr3_aa: CASSFSGGNEQFF; cdr3_nt: TGCGCCAGCAGCTTTTCGGGTGGGAATGAGCAGTTCTTC
v_call: TRBV27; clone_size: -; d_call: -; j_call: TRBJ1-5; cdr3_aa: CASSSTSIRTGLVQPQHF; cdr3_nt: TGTGCCAGCAGTTCAACCTCCATTAGAACAGGTCTGGTTCAGCCCCAGCATTTT
v_call: TRBV28; clone_size: -; d_call: -; j_call: TRBJ2-7; cdr3_aa: CASSLIYPTRYEQYF; cdr3_nt: TGTGCCAGCAGTTTAATTTACCCCACTCGGTACGAGCAGTACTTC
v_call: TRBV27; clone_size: -; d_call: -; j_call: TRBJ2-1; cdr3_aa: CASSLSKSGDQFF; cdr3_nt: TGTGCCAGCAGTTTATCAAAATCGGGGGACCAGTTCTTC
v_call: TRBV5-6; clone_size: -; d_call: -; j_call: TRBJ2-7; cdr3_aa: CASSLAGVGVYEQYF; cdr3_nt: TGTGCCAGCAGCTTGGCCGGAGTAGGCGTGTACGAGCAGTACTTC
v_call: TRBV7-3; clone_size: -; d_call: -; j_call: TRBJ2-2; cdr3_aa: CASSLEGTGELFF; cdr3_nt: TGTGCCAGCAGCTTGGAGGGCACCGGGGAGCTGTTTTTT
v_call: TRBV5-5; clone_size: -; d_call: -; j_call: TRBJ1-1; cdr3_aa: CASSLGTEAFF; cdr3_nt: TGTGCCAGCAGCTTGGGGACTGAAGCTTTCTTT
v_call: TRBV28; clone_size: -; d_call: TRBD1; j_call: TRBJ1-5; cdr3_aa: CASSLSIGTGRFSNQPQHF; cdr3_nt: TGTGCCAGCAGTTTGTCTATCGGGACAGGAAGATTTAGCAATCAGCCCCAGCATTTT
v_call: TRBV30; clone_size: once; d_call: -; j_call: TRBJ1-2; cdr3_aa: CAWTSPARKGPGGYTF; cdr3_nt: TGTGCCTGGACCTCCCCCGCCCGGAAGGGACCGGGAGGCTACACCTTC
v_call: TRBV29-1; clone_size: -; d_call: -; j_call: TRBJ2-1; cdr3_aa: CSVGRQGGYNEQFF; cdr3_nt: TGCAGCGTTGGCCGGCAGGGGGGCTACAATGAGCAGTTCTTC
v_call: TRBV9; clone_size: -; d_call: -; j_call: TRBJ2-1; cdr3_aa: CASSGQPGGLNEQFF; cdr3_nt: TGTGCCAGCAGCGGTCAGCCCGGGGGCCTGAATGAGCAGTTCTTC
v_call: TRBV7-7; clone_size: -; d_call: -; j_call: TRBJ2-6; cdr3_aa: CASSVSLVPQSRANVLTF; cdr3_nt: TGTGCCAGCAGCGTGAGTTTAGTGCCACAAAGTCGGGCCAACGTCCTGACTTTC
v_call: TRBV6-5; clone_size: -; d_call: TRBD2; j_call: TRBJ2-1; cdr3_aa: CASSYSGRADNEQFF; cdr3_nt: TGTGCCAGCAGTTACTCCGGGAGGGCCGACAATGAGCAGTTCTTC
v_call: TRBV6-1; clone_size: -; d_call: -; j_call: TRBJ1-4; cdr3_aa: CASSEPRGWGEKLFF; cdr3_nt: TGTGCCAGCAGTGAACCCAGGGGATGGGGTGAAAAACTGTTTTTT
v_call: TRBV9; clone_size: -; d_call: -; j_call: TRBJ2-7; cdr3_aa: CASSVVTRVYF; cdr3_nt: TGTGCCAGCAGCGTAGTAACAAGGGTGTACTTC
v_call: TRBV9; clone_size: -; d_call: TRBD1; j_call: TRBJ2-1; cdr3_aa: CASSRTGGIDNEQFF; cdr3_nt: TGTGCCAGCAGCCGGACAGGGGGGATCGACAATGAGCAGTTCTTC
v_call: TRBV29-1; clone_size: -; d_call: -; j_call: TRBJ1-2; cdr3_aa: CSVQGGGSNYGYTF; cdr3_nt: TGCAGCGTTCAGGGCGGGGGGTCTAACTATGGCTACACCTTC
v_call: TRBV29-1; clone_size: -; d_call: TRBD2; j_call: TRBJ2-1; cdr3_aa: CSVEDSGGGTYNEQFF; cdr3_nt: TGCAGCGTTGAGGACTCCGGCGGGGGGACCTACAATGAGCAGTTCTTC
v_call: TRBV4-1; clone_size: -; d_call: -; j_call: TRBJ2-5; cdr3_aa: CASSQFKIQVEETQYF; cdr3_nt: TGCGCCAGCAGCCAGTTCAAGATACAGGTTGAGGAGACCCAGTACTTC
v_call: TRBV14; clone_size: -; d_call: -; j_call: TRBJ2-7; cdr3_aa: CASSHSRGDLSYEQYF; cdr3_nt: TGTGCCAGCAGCCACTCCAGGGGGGATCTATCCTACGAGCAGTACTTC
v_call: TRBV14; clone_size: -; d_call: TRBD2; j_call: TRBJ2-1; cdr3_aa: CASSGLAGNEQFF; cdr3_nt: TGTGCCAGCAGCGGACTAGCGGGGAATGAGCAGTTCTTC
v_call: TRBV27; clone_size: -; d_call: TRBD2; j_call: TRBJ2-7; cdr3_aa: CASSPRGLAGDEQYF; cdr3_nt: TGTGCCAGCAGTCCAAGGGGACTAGCGGGAGACGAGCAGTACTTC
v_call: TRBV5-4; clone_size: -; d_call: -; j_call: TRBJ2-2; cdr3_aa: CASSQGPNTGELFF; cdr3_nt: TGCGCCAGCAGCCAAGGGCCCAACACCGGGGAGCTGTTTTTT
v_call: TRBV6-1; clone_size: -; d_call: -; j_call: TRBJ1-5; cdr3_aa: CASSELDVDQPQHF; cdr3_nt: TGTGCCAGCAGTGAGTTAGACGTAGATCAGCCCCAGCATTTT
v_call: TRBV5-4; clone_size: -; d_call: TRBD1; j_call: TRBJ2-2; cdr3_aa: CASTGGGQVSTGELFF; cdr3_nt: TGTGCCAGCACCGGAGGCGGACAGGTGTCCACCGGGGAGCTGTTTTTT
v_call: TRBV7-6; clone_size: -; d_call: -; j_call: TRBJ2-1; cdr3_aa: CASSLEAHESLGSYNEQFF; cdr3_nt: TGTGCCAGCAGCTTAGAAGCACACGAATCTCTTGGCTCCTACAATGAGCAGTTCTTC
v_call: TRBV7-7; clone_size: -; d_call: -; j_call: TRBJ2-7; cdr3_aa: CASSLNSLGTEQYF; cdr3_nt: TGTGCCAGCAGCCTAAACTCCCTCGGGACCGAGCAGTACTTC
v_call: TRBV5-5; clone_size: -; d_call: TRBD2; j_call: TRBJ2-3; cdr3_aa: CASSQTRAGESDTQYF; cdr3_nt: TGTGCCAGCAGCCAGACTAGAGCGGGAGAGTCAGATACGCAGTATTTT
v_call: TRBV18; clone_size: few; d_call: -; j_call: TRBJ1-5; cdr3_aa: CASSPPLSTQPQHF; cdr3_nt: TGTGCCAGCTCACCACCCTTGAGCACTCAGCCCCAGCATTTT
v_call: TRBV29-1; clone_size: -; d_call: -; j_call: TRBJ1-5; cdr3_aa: CSVVPSGENSNQPQHF; cdr3_nt: TGCAGCGTTGTCCCTAGTGGGGAAAATAGCAATCAGCCCCAGCATTTT
v_call: TRBV28; clone_size: few; d_call: TRBD2; j_call: TRBJ2-6; cdr3_aa: CASSPPRGGGANVLTF; cdr3_nt: TGTGCCAGCAGCCCCCCCCGCGGGGGTGGGGCCAACGTCCTGACTTTC
v_call: TRBV6-5; clone_size: -; d_call: TRBD1; j_call: TRBJ2-7; cdr3_aa: CASSSPRDRGYEQYF; cdr3_nt: TGTGCCAGCAGTTCCCCCCGGGACAGGGGGTACGAGCAGTACTTC
v_call: TRBV27; clone_size: -; d_call: TRBD2; j_call: TRBJ2-1; cdr3_aa: CASSLRIPGLAGGHNEQFF; cdr3_nt: TGTGCCAGCAGTTTGCGAATACCGGGACTAGCGGGAGGGCACAATGAGCAGTTCTTC
v_call: TRBV4-1; clone_size: once; d_call: TRBD2; j_call: TRBJ2-7; cdr3_aa: CASSQAGLAESSYEQYF; cdr3_nt: TGCGCCAGCAGCCAAGCCGGACTAGCGGAAAGCTCCTACGAGCAGTACTTC
v_call: TRBV6-1; clone_size: -; d_call: TRBD1; j_call: TRBJ1-5; cdr3_aa: CASSGGTGRVNQPQHF; cdr3_nt: TGTGCCAGCAGTGGGGGGACAGGGAGGGTAAATCAGCCCCAGCATTTT
v_call: TRBV27; clone_size: -; d_call: -; j_call: TRBJ2-7; cdr3_aa: CASSLWAGSYEQYF; cdr3_nt: TGTGCCAGCAGTTTATGGGCGGGTTCTTACGAGCAGTACTTC
v_call: TRBV6-6; clone_size: -; d_call: -; j_call: TRBJ2-5; cdr3_aa: CASSYGSGQETQYF; cdr3_nt: TGTGCCAGCAGTTACGGTAGCGGTCAAGAGACCCAGTACTTC
v_call: TRBV4-3; clone_size: -; d_call: TRBD2; j_call: TRBJ2-7; cdr3_aa: CASSQGEAGVYEQYF; cdr3_nt: TGCGCCAGCAGCCAAGGTGAAGCGGGAGTATACGAGCAGTACTTC
v_call: TRBV7-9; clone_size: -; d_call: -; j_call: TRBJ1-2; cdr3_aa: CASRLWGDGYTF; cdr3_nt: TGTGCCAGCAGATTATGGGGGGATGGCTACACCTTC
v_call: TRBV7-8; clone_size: once; d_call: -; j_call: TRBJ2-7; cdr3_aa: CASSLETGQSSYEQYF; cdr3_nt: TGTGCCAGCAGCTTAGAGACGGGGCAAAGCTCCTACGAGCAGTACTTC
v_call: TRBV7-9; clone_size: -; d_call: -; j_call: TRBJ2-1; cdr3_aa: CASRKETAEQFF; cdr3_nt: TGTGCCAGCAGGAAAGAGACAGCCGAGCAGTTCTTC
v_call: TRBV27; clone_size: -; d_call: -; j_call: TRBJ2-5; cdr3_aa: CASSPAGGRETQYF; cdr3_nt: TGTGCCAGCAGTCCCGCCGGGGGCCGGGAGACCCAGTACTTC
v_call: TRBV13; clone_size: -; d_call: -; j_call: TRBJ2-7; cdr3_aa: CASSLLLTSSYEQYF; cdr3_nt: TGTGCCAGCAGCTTACTGTTGACGAGCTCCTACGAGCAGTACTTC
v_call: TRBV7-3; clone_size: -; d_call: -; j_call: TRBJ2-3; cdr3_aa: CASRSGTEDTQYF; cdr3_nt: TGTGCCAGCAGATCCGGGACGGAAGATACGCAGTATTTT